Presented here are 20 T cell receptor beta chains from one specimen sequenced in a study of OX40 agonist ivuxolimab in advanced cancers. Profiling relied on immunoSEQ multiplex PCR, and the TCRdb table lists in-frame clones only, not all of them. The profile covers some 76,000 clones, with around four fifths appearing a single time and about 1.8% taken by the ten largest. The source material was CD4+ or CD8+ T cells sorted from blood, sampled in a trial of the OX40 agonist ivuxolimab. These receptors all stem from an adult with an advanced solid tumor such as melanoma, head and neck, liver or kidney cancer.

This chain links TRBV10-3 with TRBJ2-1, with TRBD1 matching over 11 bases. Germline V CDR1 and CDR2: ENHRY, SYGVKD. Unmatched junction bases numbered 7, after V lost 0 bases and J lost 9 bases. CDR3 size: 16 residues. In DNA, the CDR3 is TGTGCCATCAGTGAGTCGCAGGGACAGGGGGACGGTGAGCAGTTCTTC. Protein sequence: CAISESQGQGDGEQFF.

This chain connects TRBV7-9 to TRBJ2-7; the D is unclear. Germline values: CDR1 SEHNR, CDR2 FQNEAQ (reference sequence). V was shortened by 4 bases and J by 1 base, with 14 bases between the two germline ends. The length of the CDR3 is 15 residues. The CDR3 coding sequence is TGTGCCAGCAGCTCGATAGCTGGTGGGTCCTACGAGCAGTACTTC. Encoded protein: CASSSIAGGSYEQYF.

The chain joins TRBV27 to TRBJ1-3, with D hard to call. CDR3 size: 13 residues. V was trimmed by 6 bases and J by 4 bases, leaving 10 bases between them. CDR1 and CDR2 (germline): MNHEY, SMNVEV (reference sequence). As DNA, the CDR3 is TGTGCCAGCAGGAGAAGTTCAGGAAACACCATATATTTT. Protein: CASRRSSGNTIYF.

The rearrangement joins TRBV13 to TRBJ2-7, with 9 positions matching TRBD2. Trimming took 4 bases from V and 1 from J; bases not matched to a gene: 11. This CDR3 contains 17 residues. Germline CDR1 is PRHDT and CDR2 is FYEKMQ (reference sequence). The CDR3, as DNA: TGTGCCAGCAGCTCATTATCCCGGCTAGCGGGATCCTACGAGCAGTACTTC. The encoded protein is CASSSLSRLAGSYEQYF. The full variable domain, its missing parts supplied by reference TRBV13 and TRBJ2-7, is AAGVIQSPRHLIKEKRETATLKCYPIPRHDTVYWYQQGPGQDPQFLISFYEKMQSDKGSIPDRFSAQQFSDYHSELNMSSLELGDSALYFCASSSLSRLAGSYEQYFGPGTRLTVT.

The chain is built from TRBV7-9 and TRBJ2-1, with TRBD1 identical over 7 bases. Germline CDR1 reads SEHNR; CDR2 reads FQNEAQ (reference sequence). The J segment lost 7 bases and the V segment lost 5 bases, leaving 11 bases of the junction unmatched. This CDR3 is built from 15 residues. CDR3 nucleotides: TGTGCCAGCAGCCCACAAAACAGGGGTCGGAATGAGCAGTTCTTC. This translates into CASSPQNRGRNEQFF.

The CDR3 DNA sequence: TGTGCCAGCAGCCCAAGACCCGACAGGCCCAGAGGCTACGAGCAGTACTTC. It translates to CASSPRPDRPRGYEQYF. The J gene is TRBJ2-7, the V gene TRBV7-9, with D tentatively TRBD1 (6 bases). Germline assignment: CDR1 SEHNR and CDR2 FQNEAQ (reference sequence). The CDR3 sequence is 17 residues long. The V and J ends lost 5 bases and 3 bases respectively, with 23 bases between them.

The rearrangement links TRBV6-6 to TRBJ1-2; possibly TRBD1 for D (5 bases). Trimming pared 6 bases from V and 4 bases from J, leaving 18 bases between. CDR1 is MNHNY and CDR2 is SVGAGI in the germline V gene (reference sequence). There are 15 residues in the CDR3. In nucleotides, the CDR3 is TGTGCCAGCAGCCCCCAGATGGCAGGGCCCTATGGCTACACCTTC. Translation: CASSPQMAGPYGYTF.

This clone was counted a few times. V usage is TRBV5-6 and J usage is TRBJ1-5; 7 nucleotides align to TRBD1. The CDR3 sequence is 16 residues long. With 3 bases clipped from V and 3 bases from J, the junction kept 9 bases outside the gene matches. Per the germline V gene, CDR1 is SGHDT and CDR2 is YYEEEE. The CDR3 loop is CASSSRQTGNNQPQHF. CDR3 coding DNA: TGTGCCAGCAGCTCCCGACAGACAGGGAACAATCAGCCCCAGCATTTT.

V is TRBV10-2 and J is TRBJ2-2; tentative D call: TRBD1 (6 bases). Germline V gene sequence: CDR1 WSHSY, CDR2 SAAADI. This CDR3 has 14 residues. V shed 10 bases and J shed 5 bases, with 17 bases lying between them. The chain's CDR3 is CAIQKQGGTGELFF. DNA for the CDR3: TGCGCCATCCAAAAACAGGGCGGGACCGGGGAGCTGTTTTTT.

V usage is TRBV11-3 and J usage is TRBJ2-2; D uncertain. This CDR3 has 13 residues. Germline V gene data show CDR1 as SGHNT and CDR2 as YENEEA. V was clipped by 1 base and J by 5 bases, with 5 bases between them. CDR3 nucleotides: TGTGCCAGCAGCTTAGTTATTACCGGGGAGCTGTTTTTT. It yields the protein CASSLVITGELFF.

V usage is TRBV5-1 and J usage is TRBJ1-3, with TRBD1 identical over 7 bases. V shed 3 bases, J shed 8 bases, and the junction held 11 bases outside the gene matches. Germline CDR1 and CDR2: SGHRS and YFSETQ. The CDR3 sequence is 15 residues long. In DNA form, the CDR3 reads TGCGCCAGCAGCTCTACGGGACAGACCGTAGACACCATATATTTT. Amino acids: CASSSTGQTVDTIYF.

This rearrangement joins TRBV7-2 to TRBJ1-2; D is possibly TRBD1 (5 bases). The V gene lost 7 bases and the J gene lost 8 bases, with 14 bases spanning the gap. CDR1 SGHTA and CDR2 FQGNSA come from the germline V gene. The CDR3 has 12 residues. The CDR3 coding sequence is TGTGCCAGCACAAGGGAAGGGGACGGCTACACCTTC. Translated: CASTREGDGYTF.

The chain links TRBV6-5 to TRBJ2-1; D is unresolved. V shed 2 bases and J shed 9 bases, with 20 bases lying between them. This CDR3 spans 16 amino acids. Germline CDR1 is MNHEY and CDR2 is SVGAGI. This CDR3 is CASSYTRPNSMGEQFF. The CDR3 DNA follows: TGTGCCAGCAGTTACACCCGTCCTAATTCAATGGGTGAGCAGTTCTTC.

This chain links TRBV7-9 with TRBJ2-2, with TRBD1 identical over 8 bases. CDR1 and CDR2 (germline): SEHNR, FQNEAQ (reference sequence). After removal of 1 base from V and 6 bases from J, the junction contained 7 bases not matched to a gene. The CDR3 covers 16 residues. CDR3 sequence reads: CASSLGSRGRPGELFF. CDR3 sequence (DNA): TGTGCCAGCAGCTTAGGTTCCAGGGGGCGTCCCGGGGAGCTGTTTTTT.

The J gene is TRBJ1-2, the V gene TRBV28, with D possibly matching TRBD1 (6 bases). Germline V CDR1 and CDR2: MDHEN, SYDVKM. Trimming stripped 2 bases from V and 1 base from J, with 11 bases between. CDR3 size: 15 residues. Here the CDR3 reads CASSLPQGLNYGYTF. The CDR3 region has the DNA TGTGCCAGCAGTTTACCACAGGGTCTTAACTATGGCTACACCTTC.

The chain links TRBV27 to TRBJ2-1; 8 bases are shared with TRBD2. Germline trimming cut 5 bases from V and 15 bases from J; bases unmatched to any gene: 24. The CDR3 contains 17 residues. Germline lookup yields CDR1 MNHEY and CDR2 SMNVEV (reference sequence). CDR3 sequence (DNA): TGTGCCAGCAGTAAACGGACTAGCCGGGACCCCGGTCGGGCGGTGTTCTTC. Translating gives CASSKRTSRDPGRAVFF.

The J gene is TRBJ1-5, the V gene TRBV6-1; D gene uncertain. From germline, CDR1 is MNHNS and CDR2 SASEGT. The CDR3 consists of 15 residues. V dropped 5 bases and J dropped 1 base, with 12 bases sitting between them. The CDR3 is CASSRALGSNQPQHF. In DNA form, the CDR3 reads TGTGCCAGCAGTCGGGCCCTTGGGAGCAATCAGCCCCAGCATTTT.

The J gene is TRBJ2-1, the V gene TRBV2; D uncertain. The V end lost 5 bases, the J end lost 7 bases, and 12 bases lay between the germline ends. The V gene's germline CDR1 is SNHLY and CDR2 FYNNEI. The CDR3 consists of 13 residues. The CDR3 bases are TGTGCCAGCAGTCCGGGCCTTGGGAATGAGCAGTTCTTC. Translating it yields CASSPGLGNEQFF.

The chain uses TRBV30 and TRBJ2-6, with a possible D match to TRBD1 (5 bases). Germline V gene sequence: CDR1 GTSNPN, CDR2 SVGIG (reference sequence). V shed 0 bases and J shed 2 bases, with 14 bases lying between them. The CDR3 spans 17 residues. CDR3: CAWSVRGRVAGANVLTF. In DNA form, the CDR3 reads TGTGCCTGGAGTGTAAGGGGAAGAGTGGCTGGGGCCAACGTCCTGACTTTC.

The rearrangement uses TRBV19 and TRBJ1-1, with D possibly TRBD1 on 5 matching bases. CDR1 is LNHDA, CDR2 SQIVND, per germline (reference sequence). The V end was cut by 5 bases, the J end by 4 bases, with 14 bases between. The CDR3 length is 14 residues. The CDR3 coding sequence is TGTGCCAGTAGTGCCGACCCGGGGGGCACTGAAGCTTTCTTT. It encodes CASSADPGGTEAFF.